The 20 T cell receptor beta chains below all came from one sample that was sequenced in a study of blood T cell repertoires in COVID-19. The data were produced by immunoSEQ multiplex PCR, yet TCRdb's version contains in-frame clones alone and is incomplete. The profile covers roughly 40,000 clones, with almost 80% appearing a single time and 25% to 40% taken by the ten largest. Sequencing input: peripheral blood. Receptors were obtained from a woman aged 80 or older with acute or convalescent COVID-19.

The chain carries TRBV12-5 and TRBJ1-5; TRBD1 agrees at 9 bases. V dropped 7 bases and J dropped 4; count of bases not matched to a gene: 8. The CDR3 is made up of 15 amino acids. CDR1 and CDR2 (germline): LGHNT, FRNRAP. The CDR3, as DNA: TGTGCTAGTGCCCACCGGACAGGGGAAAATCAGCCCCAGCATTTT. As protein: CASAHRTGENQPQHF.

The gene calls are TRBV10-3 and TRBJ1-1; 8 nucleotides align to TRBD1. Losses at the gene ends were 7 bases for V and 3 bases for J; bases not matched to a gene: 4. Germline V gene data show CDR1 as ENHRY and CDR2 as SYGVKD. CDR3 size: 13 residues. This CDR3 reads CAITMTGDTEAFF. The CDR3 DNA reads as TGTGCCATCACAATGACAGGGGACACTGAAGCTTTCTTT.

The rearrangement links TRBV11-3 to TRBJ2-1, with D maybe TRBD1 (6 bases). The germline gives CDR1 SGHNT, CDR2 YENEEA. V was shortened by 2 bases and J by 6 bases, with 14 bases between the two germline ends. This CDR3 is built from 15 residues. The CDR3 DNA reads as TGTGCCAGCAGCTTAAGGGCAGGGGTGGTCAATGAGCAGTTCTTC. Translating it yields CASSLRAGVVNEQFF. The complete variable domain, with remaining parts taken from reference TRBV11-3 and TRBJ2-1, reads EAGVVQSPRYKIIEKKQPVAFWCNPISGHNTLYWYLQNLGQGPELLIRYENEEAVDDSQLPKDRFSAERLKGVDSTLKIQPAELGDSAVYLCASSLRAGVVNEQFFGPGTRLTVL.

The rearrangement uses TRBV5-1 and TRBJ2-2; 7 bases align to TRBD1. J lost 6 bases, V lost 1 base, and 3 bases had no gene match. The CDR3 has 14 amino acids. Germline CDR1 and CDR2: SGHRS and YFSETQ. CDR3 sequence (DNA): TGCGCCAGCAGCTTGTTACAGGGGTCCGGGGAGCTGTTTTTT. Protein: CASSLLQGSGELFF.

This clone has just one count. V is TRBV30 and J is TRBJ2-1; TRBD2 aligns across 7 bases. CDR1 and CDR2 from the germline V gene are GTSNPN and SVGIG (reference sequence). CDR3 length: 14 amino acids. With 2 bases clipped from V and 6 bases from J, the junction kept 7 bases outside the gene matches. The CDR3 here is CAWSLGRPGNEQFF. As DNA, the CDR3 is TGTGCCTGGAGTCTCGGGAGGCCGGGCAATGAGCAGTTCTTC.

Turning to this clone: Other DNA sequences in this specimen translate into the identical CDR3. The CDR3 coding sequence is TGTGCCAGCAGTCTAGACAGGAACTATGGCTACACCTTC. This encodes CASSLDRNYGYTF. The chain employs TRBV12-3 or TRBV12-4 and TRBJ1-2; D perhaps matches TRBD1 (6 bases). The CDR3 runs to 13 residues. Trimming left V 5 bases short and J 2 bases short, with 9 bases between.

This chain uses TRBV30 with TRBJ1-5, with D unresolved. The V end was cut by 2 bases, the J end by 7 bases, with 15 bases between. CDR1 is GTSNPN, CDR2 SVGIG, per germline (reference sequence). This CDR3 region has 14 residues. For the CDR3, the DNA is TGTGCCTGGAGTTCACACGGGATCGGACAGCCCCAGCATTTT. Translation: CAWSSHGIGQPQHF.

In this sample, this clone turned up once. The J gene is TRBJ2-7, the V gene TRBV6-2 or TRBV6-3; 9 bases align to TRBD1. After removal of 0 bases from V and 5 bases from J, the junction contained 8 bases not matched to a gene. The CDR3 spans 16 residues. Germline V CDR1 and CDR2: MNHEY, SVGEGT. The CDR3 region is CASSYSQDRGVDEQYF. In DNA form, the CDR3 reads TGTGCCAGCAGTTACTCCCAGGACAGGGGTGTCGACGAGCAGTACTTC.

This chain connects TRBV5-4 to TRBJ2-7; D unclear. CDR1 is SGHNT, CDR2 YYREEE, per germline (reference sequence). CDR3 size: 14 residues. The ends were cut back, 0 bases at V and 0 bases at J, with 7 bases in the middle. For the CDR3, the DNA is TGTGCCAGCAGCTTGGACGGTCTCTCCTACGAGCAGTACTTC. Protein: CASSLDGLSYEQYF.

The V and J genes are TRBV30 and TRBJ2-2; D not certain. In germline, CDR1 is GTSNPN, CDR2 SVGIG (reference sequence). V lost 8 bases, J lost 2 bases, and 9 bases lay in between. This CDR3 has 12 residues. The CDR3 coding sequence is TGTGCCGGCTACAGAAACACCGGGGAGCTGTTTTTT. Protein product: CAGYRNTGELFF.

In nucleotides, the CDR3 is TGTGCCAGCTCACCCAGGGGATCGAGCGGGAGCCCCCCTTACAATGAGCAGTTCTTC. As protein: CASSPRGSSGSPPYNEQFF. The V call is TRBV18, the J call TRBJ2-1; TRBD2 matches at 8 bases. The germline V gene has CDR1 KGHSH and CDR2 LQKENI. With 3 bases clipped from V and 4 bases from J, the junction kept 17 bases outside the gene matches. The CDR3 runs to 19 residues. The complete variable domain, with remaining parts taken from reference TRBV18 and TRBJ2-1, reads NAGVMQNPRHLVRRRGQEARLRCSPMKGHSHVYWYRQLPEEGLKFMVYLQKENIIDESGMPKERFSAEFPKEGPSILRIQQVVRGDSAAYFCASSPRGSSGSPPYNEQFFGPGTRLTVL.

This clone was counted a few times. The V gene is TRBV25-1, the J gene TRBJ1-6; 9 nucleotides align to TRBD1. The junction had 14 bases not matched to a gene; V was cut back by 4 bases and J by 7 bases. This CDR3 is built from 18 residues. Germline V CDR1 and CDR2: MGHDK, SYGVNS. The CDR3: CASSVGTGSHSRNSPLHF. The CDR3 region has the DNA TGTGCCAGCAGTGTAGGGACAGGGAGCCACTCAAGGAATTCACCCCTCCACTTT.

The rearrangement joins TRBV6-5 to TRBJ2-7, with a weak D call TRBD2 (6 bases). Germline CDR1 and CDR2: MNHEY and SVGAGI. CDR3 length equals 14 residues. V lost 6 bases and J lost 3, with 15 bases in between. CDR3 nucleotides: TGTGCCAGCAGCCAAAGGGGACTGGTCTACGAGCAGTACTTC. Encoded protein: CASSQRGLVYEQYF.

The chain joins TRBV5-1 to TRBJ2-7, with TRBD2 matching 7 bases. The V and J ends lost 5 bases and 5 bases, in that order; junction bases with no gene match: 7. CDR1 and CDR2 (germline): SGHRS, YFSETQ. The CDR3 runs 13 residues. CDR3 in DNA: TGCGCCAGCAGGTGGACTAGTCGAAACGAGCAGTACTTC. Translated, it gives CASRWTSRNEQYF.

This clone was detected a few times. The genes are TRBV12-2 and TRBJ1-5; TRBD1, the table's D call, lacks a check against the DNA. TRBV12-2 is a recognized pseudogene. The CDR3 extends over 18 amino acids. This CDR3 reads CASRFGLAGTGENQPQHF. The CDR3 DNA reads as TGTGCAAGTCGCTTCGGGCTGGCCGGGACAGGGGAAAATCAGCCCCAGCATTTT.

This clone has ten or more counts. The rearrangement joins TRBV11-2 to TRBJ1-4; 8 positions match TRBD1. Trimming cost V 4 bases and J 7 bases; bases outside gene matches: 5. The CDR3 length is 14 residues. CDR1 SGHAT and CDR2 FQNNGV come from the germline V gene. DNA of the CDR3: TGTGCCAGCAGCTGGACAGGGATACCTGAAAAACTGTTTTTT. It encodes CASSWTGIPEKLFF.

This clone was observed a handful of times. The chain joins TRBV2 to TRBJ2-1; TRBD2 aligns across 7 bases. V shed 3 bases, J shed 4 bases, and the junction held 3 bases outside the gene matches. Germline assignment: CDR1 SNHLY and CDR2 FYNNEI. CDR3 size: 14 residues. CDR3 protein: CASSDPSGYNEQFF. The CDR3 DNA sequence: TGTGCCAGCAGTGACCCTAGCGGTTACAATGAGCAGTTCTTC.

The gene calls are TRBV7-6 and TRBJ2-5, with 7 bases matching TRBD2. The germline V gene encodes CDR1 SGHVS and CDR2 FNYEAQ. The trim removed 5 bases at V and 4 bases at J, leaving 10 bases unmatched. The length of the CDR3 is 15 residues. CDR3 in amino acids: CASSPIGGSPETQYF. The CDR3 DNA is TGTGCCAGCAGCCCCATCGGGGGGAGTCCAGAGACCCAGTACTTC. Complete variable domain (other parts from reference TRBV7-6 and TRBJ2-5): GAGVSQSPRYKVTKRGQDVALRCDPISGHVSLYWYRQALGQGPEFLTYFNYEAQQDKSGLPNDRFSAERPEGSISTLTIQRTEQRDSAMYRCASSPIGGSPETQYFGPGTRLLVL.

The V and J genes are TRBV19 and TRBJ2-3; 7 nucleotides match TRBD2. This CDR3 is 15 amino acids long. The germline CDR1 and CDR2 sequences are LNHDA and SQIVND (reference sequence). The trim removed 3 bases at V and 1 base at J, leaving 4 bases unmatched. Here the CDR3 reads CASSMSSGGTDTQYF. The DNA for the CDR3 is TGTGCCAGTAGTATGTCTAGCGGAGGCACAGATACGCAGTATTTT.

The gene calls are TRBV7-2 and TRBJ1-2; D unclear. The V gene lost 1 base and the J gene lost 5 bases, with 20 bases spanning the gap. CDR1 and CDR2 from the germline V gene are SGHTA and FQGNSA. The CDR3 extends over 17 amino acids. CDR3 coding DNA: TGTGCCAGCAGCTTAGGAGGATCATCCGTCTTTAGTTATGGCTACACCTTC. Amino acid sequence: CASSLGGSSVFSYGYTF.